This T cell receptor (beta chain) was retrieved from a study of cytomegalovirus exposure and HLA in healthy donors. General study findings and limits: Later, an analysis found that TCR clusters from the first cohort tended to co-occur in the roughly 130 validation repertoires. The authors enumerated over 150 TCR beta chains as linked to cytomegalovirus. Among the CMV-associated chains, a few were confirmed in vitro as specific for CMV antigens.

This table comes from immunoSEQ multiplex PCR, and its TCRdb copy is limited to in-frame clones, with some not included. Of a few hundred thousand clones detected, 86% appear once; the ten largest clones hold 0.83%. There are 13 residues in the CDR3. The germline V gene encodes CDR1 MDHEN and CDR2 SYDVKM. Trimming stripped 2 bases from V and 8 bases from J, with 9 bases between. A word on this clone: Its target is not known.

This chain connects TRBV28 to TRBJ2-2, with D maybe TRBD2 (5 bases). Sequencing input: PBMCs. The sequence was obtained from a woman younger than 30 in good health and CMV-seronegative. The CDR3 region is CASSLAGRGELFF. Written as DNA, the CDR3 is TGTGCCAGCAGTTTAGCGGGTAGGGGGGAGCTGTTTTTT.